Below are 27 T cell receptor beta chains sequenced from a single sample in a study of identifying expanded T cells in peripheral blood. Some clones are missing from TCRdb's copy, which holds only in-frame ones; the method was immunoSEQ multiplex PCR. Of around 80,000 clones listed, roughly 90% are singletons. The sample was blood. These receptors came from a person aged 18-69 years in good health.

The chain is built from TRBV29-1 and TRBJ1-2; no clear D. There are 11 residues in the CDR3. Germline V gene data show CDR1 as SQVTM and CDR2 as ANQGSEA. With 4 bases removed from V and 5 bases from J, the gap between germline ends came to 8 bases. CDR3 bases: TGCAGCGTTGCGCCGGGGTATGGCTACACCTTC. Translated, it gives CSVAPGYGYTF.

J is TRBJ2-1 and V is TRBV7-2; TRBD2 might be the D (5 bases). The CDR3 extends over 16 amino acids. Per germline, CDR1 SGHTA and CDR2 FQGNSA. V was clipped by 5 bases and J by 5 bases, with 19 bases between them. CDR3 sequence: CASSGRTRATNNEQFF. CDR3 nucleotide sequence: TGTGCCAGCAGCGGTAGAACTAGGGCTACTAACAATGAGCAGTTCTTC.

The genes are TRBV9 and TRBJ2-2; possibly TRBD2 for D (6 bases). The V gene lost 0 bases and the J gene lost 5 bases, with 14 bases spanning the gap. Germline assignment: CDR1 SGDLS and CDR2 YYNGEE. This CDR3 is built from 16 residues. The CDR3 DNA reads TGTGCCAGCAGCGTAGTCGGGAGCAAAGGGACCGGGGAGCTGTTTTTT. Its protein is CASSVVGSKGTGELFF.

This chain uses TRBV7-2 with TRBJ2-1; D assignment may be TRBD1 or TRBD2 (5 bases each). Germline loops: CDR1 SGHTA, CDR2 FQGNSA. V dropped 4 bases and J dropped 6 bases, with 10 bases sitting between them. The CDR3 totals 13 residues. This CDR3 reads CASSSSGSNEQFF. CDR3 coding DNA: TGTGCCAGCAGCTCGTCAGGGAGCAATGAGCAGTTCTTC.

CDR3 sequence (DNA): TGTGCCAGCAGCCGACTGGCCTACGAGCAGTACTTC. Protein sequence: CASSRLAYEQYF. This rearrangement joins TRBV2 to TRBJ2-7; D not resolved. The CDR3 loop spans 12 amino acids. Germline V gene data show CDR1 as SNHLY and CDR2 as FYNNEI. Trimming took 6 bases from V and 2 from J, leaving 8 bases between them.

The chain employs TRBV2 and TRBJ2-5, with D possibly TRBD2 on 7 matching bases. V dropped 8 bases and J dropped 5 bases, with 15 bases sitting between them. Germline CDR1 is SNHLY and CDR2 is FYNNEI. The CDR3 is made up of 13 amino acids. CDR3 nucleotides: TGTGCCAGCTTCCGGGGGGCGGGGGAGACCCAGTACTTC. Protein sequence: CASFRGAGETQYF. Full variable domain (remainder filled in from reference TRBV2 and TRBJ2-5): EPEVTQTPSHQVTQMGQEVILRCVPISNHLYFYWYRQILGQKVEFLVSFYNNEISEKSEIFDDQFSVERPDGSNFTLKIRSTKLEDSAMYFCASFRGAGETQYFGPGTRLLVL.

The rearrangement uses TRBV7-8 and TRBJ2-1; no definite D call. This CDR3 contains 15 residues. Trimming cost V 1 base and J 6 bases, with 13 bases left between them. The V gene's germline CDR1 is SGHVS and CDR2 FQNEAQ. CDR3 amino acids: CASSLGGGLLNEQFF. CDR3 coding DNA: TGTGCCAGCAGCTTAGGGGGTGGCCTGCTCAATGAGCAGTTCTTC.

The chain is built from TRBV19 and TRBJ2-2; D unclear. The CDR3 sequence is 15 residues long. The V and J ends lost 0 bases and 0 bases respectively, with 5 bases between them. CDR1 LNHDA and CDR2 SQIVND come from the germline V gene (reference sequence). As DNA, the CDR3 is TGTGCCAGTAGTATAGATCCGGCGAACACCGGGGAGCTGTTTTTT. It translates to CASSIDPANTGELFF.

This clone is a singleton in its sample. J is TRBJ1-1 and V is TRBV2; D is possibly TRBD1 (5 bases). This CDR3 region has 13 residues. Germline V gene lookup returns CDR1 SNHLY and CDR2 FYNNEI. Deletions cut 6 bases from V and 1 base from J, with 9 bases between. The CDR3 coding sequence is TGTGCCAGCAGCATTCAGGGGAACACTGAAGCTTTCTTT. This gives the protein CASSIQGNTEAFF.

The rearrangement links TRBV11-1 to TRBJ2-5; D is ambiguous. CDR1 and CDR2 (germline): SGHAT, FQDESV (reference sequence). The CDR3 has 15 amino acids. V was trimmed by 2 bases and J by 4 bases, leaving 14 bases between them. The CDR3 spells CASSLLVALGETQYF. CDR3 bases: TGTGCCAGCAGCTTATTGGTGGCCCTGGGAGAGACCCAGTACTTC.

The chain joins TRBV4-3 to TRBJ1-2; 8 bases map to TRBD1. The V gene end was trimmed by 0 bases and the J gene end by 4 bases; junction bases not matched to a gene: 7. The CDR3 sequence is 16 residues long. Germline V gives CDR1 LGHNA, CDR2 YSLEER. The CDR3: CASSQDPLTGAYGYTF. DNA of the CDR3: TGCGCCAGCAGCCAAGACCCATTGACAGGGGCCTATGGCTACACCTTC.

This rearrangement joins TRBV6-1 to TRBJ2-7, with 7 bases identical to TRBD1. The CDR3 length is 13 residues. In germline, CDR1 is MNHNS, CDR2 SASEGT. The J segment lost 6 bases and the V segment lost 4 bases, leaving 6 bases of the junction unmatched. The CDR3, as DNA: TGTGCCAGCAGTGCTACAGGGGATCGCGAGCAGTACTTC. It yields the protein CASSATGDREQYF.

This clone was counted a single time. This chain uses TRBV7-3 with TRBJ2-5, with 7 bases lining up with TRBD2. The CDR3 consists of 14 residues. Per the germline V gene, CDR1 is SGHTA and CDR2 is FQGTGA. The ends lost 8 bases at V and 5 bases at J; junction bases unmatched: 11. In DNA form, the CDR3 reads TGTGCCAGCGCCTGGGCGGGAGCAGGGGAGACCCAGTACTTC. Amino acids: CASAWAGAGETQYF.

The chain uses TRBV7-2 and TRBJ2-1, with 7 bases lining up with TRBD1. The ends lost 8 bases at V and 7 bases at J; junction bases unmatched: 8. Looked up from germline, CDR1 is SGHTA and CDR2 is FQGNSA. The CDR3 has 13 residues. CDR3 sequence: CASQRGGVNEQFF. CDR3 DNA sequence: TGTGCCAGCCAACGAGGGGGCGTAAATGAGCAGTTCTTC.

The V gene is TRBV13, the J gene TRBJ2-7; no definite D call. V dropped 5 bases and J dropped 2 bases, with 10 bases sitting between them. Germline assignment: CDR1 PRHDT and CDR2 FYEKMQ (reference sequence). This CDR3 spans 13 amino acids. The CDR3 DNA is TGTGCCAGCAGCCACGATCAGACCTACGAGCAGTACTTC. It yields the protein CASSHDQTYEQYF.

The chain has TRBV4-1 and TRBJ1-5; D might be TRBD1 (5 bases). The germline V gene has CDR1 MGHRA and CDR2 YSYEKL. The CDR3 runs to 16 residues. Trimming cost V 0 bases and J 0 bases, with 9 bases left between them. CDR3 amino acids: CASSQDGGSSNQPQHF. Written as DNA, the CDR3 is TGCGCCAGCAGCCAAGATGGGGGGAGTAGCAATCAGCCCCAGCATTTT.

CDR3 sequence: CASGLVSSNTIYF. The CDR3, as DNA: TGTGCTAGTGGTTTGGTGTCTTCTAACACCATATATTTT. The chain combines TRBV12-5 with TRBJ1-3; D gene unclear. Trimming stripped 0 bases from V and 7 bases from J, with 7 bases between. There are 13 residues in the CDR3. Germline values: CDR1 LGHNT, CDR2 FRNRAP.

Worth noting for this clone: At one boundary the junction diverges from the germline segment, which might be a read error. CDR3 nucleotide sequence: TGTGCCAGCAGCTTGGGAGCTAATAGACTCACAGATACGCGGTATTTT. Its translation is CASSLGANRLTDTRYF. This rearrangement joins TRBV11-1 to TRBJ2-3, with D perhaps TRBD2 (5 bases). Per the germline V gene, CDR1 is SGHAT and CDR2 is FQDESV (reference sequence). The CDR3 sequence is 16 residues long.

This chain uses TRBV19 with TRBJ1-4, with a possible D match to TRBD1 (5 bases). The CDR3 is made up of 13 amino acids. V lost 7 bases and J 7 bases, leaving 13 bases between the germline ends. Germline V gene lookup returns CDR1 LNHDA and CDR2 SQIVND (reference sequence). The CDR3: CASKARESEKLFF. CDR3 DNA: TGTGCCAGTAAGGCCAGGGAGAGTGAAAAACTGTTTTTT.

The chain uses TRBV4-1 and TRBJ2-7; D may be TRBD1 (6 bases). CDR1 and CDR2 (germline): MGHRA, YSYEKL. V dropped 4 bases and J dropped 3 bases, with 16 bases sitting between them. The CDR3 contains 15 residues. CDR3 in amino acids: CASSPEQGRHYEQYF. CDR3 coding DNA: TGCGCCAGCAGCCCAGAACAGGGCCGGCACTACGAGCAGTACTTC.

The chain joins TRBV6-5 to TRBJ2-1; 8 bases map to TRBD1. Germline lookup yields CDR1 MNHEY and CDR2 SVGAGI. The CDR3 is 15 amino acids. V was pared by 6 bases and J by 0 bases, with 4 bases of the junction left unmatched. The CDR3 is CASRGQGFSYNEQFF. DNA of the CDR3: TGTGCCAGCAGAGGACAGGGATTCTCCTACAATGAGCAGTTCTTC.

V and J are TRBV6-5 and TRBJ1-5; D perhaps matches TRBD1 (6 bases). The CDR3 runs 13 residues. The V gene's germline CDR1 is MNHEY and CDR2 SVGAGI. This CDR3 is CAGGLYSNQPQHF. The CDR3 region has the DNA TGTGCAGGGGGACTTTATAGCAATCAGCCCCAGCATTTT.

V is TRBV7-9 and J is TRBJ2-2; 10 bases agree with TRBD2. The germline CDR1 and CDR2 sequences are SEHNR and FQNEAQ (reference sequence). After removal of 6 bases from V and 0 bases from J, the junction contained 4 bases not matched to a gene. This CDR3 has 16 residues. The CDR3 protein is CASSLSGRTNTGELFF. The CDR3 bases are TGTGCCAGCAGTCTTAGCGGGAGGACGAACACCGGGGAGCTGTTTTTT.

The rearrangement uses TRBV7-8 and TRBJ1-5; possibly TRBD1 for D (5 bases). The CDR3 totals 14 residues. CDR1 is SGHVS and CDR2 is FQNEAQ in the germline V gene. V lost 1 base, J lost 4 bases, and 8 bases lay in between. The CDR3 region has the DNA TGTGCCAGCAGCTTAGGAGGGGAGAATCAGCCCCAGCATTTT. Residues: CASSLGGENQPQHF.

V gene TRBV6-5 combines with J gene TRBJ2-7; the D gene is possibly TRBD2 (6 bases). Germline lookup yields CDR1 MNHEY and CDR2 SVGAGI. Trimming shortened V by 6 bases and J by 4 bases, and 19 bases separated the two germline ends. This CDR3 contains 15 residues. CDR3 loop: CASSMTGVQGYEQYF. CDR3 nucleotide sequence: TGTGCCAGCAGCATGACGGGGGTACAAGGTTACGAGCAGTACTTC.

This CDR3 reads CSVEGPGADYEQYF. The CDR3 nucleotides are TGCAGCGTTGAAGGCCCGGGGGCCGACTACGAGCAGTACTTC. The V call is TRBV29-1, the J call TRBJ2-7, with D tentatively TRBD1 or TRBD2 (6 bases each). From germline, CDR1 is SQVTM and CDR2 ANQGSEA. Trimming cost V 1 base and J 3 bases, with 13 bases left between them. The length of the CDR3 is 14 residues.

The V gene is TRBV13, the J gene TRBJ2-2; TRBD1 agrees at 9 bases. Germline CDR1 reads PRHDT; CDR2 reads FYEKMQ (reference sequence). The CDR3 runs to 14 residues. With 8 bases clipped from V and 5 bases from J, the junction kept 6 bases outside the gene matches. CDR3 in DNA: TGTGCCAGCTCGGGACAGGGAGGAACCGGGGAGCTGTTTTTT. It specifies CASSGQGGTGELFF.